Below are 25 T cell receptor beta chains sequenced from a single sample in a study of ipilimumab plus nivolumab after autologous stem cell transplantation. Some clones are missing from TCRdb's copy, which holds only in-frame ones; the method was immunoSEQ multiplex PCR. The profile shows over 10,000 clones, approximately 70% of them singletons. The material was PBMCs, obtained in a trial of ipilimumab plus nivolumab as post-transplant consolidation. The receptors stem from a male donor with diffuse large B-cell lymphoma.

The genes are TRBV19 and TRBJ2-4, with 10 bases fitting TRBD2. Germline V gene sequence: CDR1 LNHDA, CDR2 SQIVND (reference sequence). Trimming at V came to 3 bases and at J to 7 bases, leaving 9 bases not matched to a gene. The CDR3 extends over 16 amino acids. DNA for the CDR3: TGTGCCAGTAGTATCGGGGGACTAGCGTCTGGGAACATTCAGTACTTC. It is translated as CASSIGGLASGNIQYF.

The chain has TRBV6-6 and TRBJ2-3; tentatively, D is TRBD2 (6 bases). V lost 5 bases to trimming and J lost 1 base, with 13 bases between them. This CDR3 has 15 amino acids. Germline CDR1 and CDR2: MNHNY and SVGAGI (reference sequence). CDR3 sequence: CASSKDGGGTDTQYF. The CDR3, as DNA: TGTGCCAGCAGTAAGGACGGGGGTGGCACAGATACGCAGTATTTT.

On this clone: Mismatch with germline at one junction end may stem from a read error. V gene TRBV7-9 combines with J gene TRBJ2-7; the D call may be TRBD1 or TRBD2 (5 bases each). Germline CDR1 reads SEHNR; CDR2 reads FQNEAQ (reference sequence). The CDR3 is 12 amino acids. Here the CDR3 DNA reads TGTGCCAGCAGCGCCGGGACCTACGCGCAGTACTTC. Translated: CASSAGTYAQYF.

As DNA, the CDR3 is TGCAGCGTTGGACAGGAGTACCAGCCCCAGCATTTT. Its protein is CSVGQEYQPQHF. The rearrangement links TRBV29-1 to TRBJ1-5; D perhaps matches TRBD1 (6 bases). Germline lookup yields CDR1 SQVTM and CDR2 ANQGSEA. The germline V and J ends were trimmed by 4 bases and 7 bases, with 11 bases remaining between them. This CDR3 contains 12 residues.

The chain combines TRBV7-8 with TRBJ2-5; no clear D gene. This CDR3 contains 13 residues. V was shortened by 1 base and J by 3 bases, with 6 bases between the two germline ends. CDR1 is SGHVS and CDR2 is FQNEAQ in the germline V gene. The CDR3 region is CASSLGIEETQYF. The CDR3 DNA sequence: TGTGCCAGCAGCTTAGGGATCGAAGAGACCCAGTACTTC.

The genes are TRBV30 and TRBJ2-2, with D possibly being TRBD1 (5 bases). CDR1 is GTSNPN and CDR2 is SVGIG in the germline V gene (reference sequence). CDR3 size: 14 residues. Trimming took off 0 bases at V and 4 bases at J, with 9 bases between the two ends. The CDR3 DNA reads TGTGCCTGGAGTGTACAGGCGGTCACCGGGGAGCTGTTTTTT. It codes for CAWSVQAVTGELFF.

The chain combines TRBV7-2 with TRBJ2-5; D might be TRBD2 (6 bases). The CDR3 sequence is 14 residues long. V was pared by 2 bases and J by 5 bases, with 12 bases between. CDR1 and CDR2 from the germline V gene are SGHTA and FQGNSA. The CDR3 nucleotides read TGTGCCAGCAGCTTAATGCCAGGAGGGGAGACCCAGTACTTC. Its protein product is CASSLMPGGETQYF.

This clone was counted between two and nine times. The chain employs TRBV10-2 and TRBJ1-2; D uncertain. Per the germline V gene, CDR1 is WSHSY and CDR2 is SAAADI. V lost 2 bases, J lost 5 bases, and 12 bases lay in between. This CDR3 is built from 14 residues. CDR3 DNA sequence: TGCGCCAGCAGTGAGGCGGGGTTTTCGTATGGCTACACCTTC. This sequence encodes CASSEAGFSYGYTF.

The rearrangement uses TRBV30 and TRBJ2-7; D is undetermined. CDR3 length equals 13 residues. Trimming took off 1 base at V and 3 bases at J, with 10 bases between the two ends. Germline CDR1 GTSNPN, CDR2 SVGIG (reference sequence). CDR3 coding DNA: TGTGCCTGGAGTGAAACAAGCCACTACGAGCAGTACTTC. Its protein product is CAWSETSHYEQYF.

The chain links TRBV7-2 to TRBJ2-7; no clear D gene. V lost 4 bases and J 2 bases, leaving 15 bases between the germline ends. Germline-derived CDR1 and CDR2 are SGHTA and FQGNSA. This CDR3 region has 15 residues. CDR3 DNA sequence: TGTGCCAGCAGCTCAGAAAGCACACCAACCTACGAGCAGTACTTC. Its protein product is CASSSESTPTYEQYF.

This chain connects TRBV29-1 to TRBJ2-5; D is ambiguous. Germline V gives CDR1 SQVTM, CDR2 ANQGSEA. Trimming removed 6 bases at V and 2 bases at J, with 4 bases between. The CDR3 is 10 residues long. The CDR3 coding sequence is TGCAGCGTGGTACAAGAGACCCAGTACTTC. Amino acid sequence: CSVVQETQYF.

V usage is TRBV5-5 and J usage is TRBJ1-2; D gene ambiguous. The CDR3 consists of 12 residues. Germline V gives CDR1 SGHKS, CDR2 YYEKEE (reference sequence). Deletions cut 3 bases from V and 2 bases from J, with 5 bases between. The CDR3 spells CASSYQNYGYTF. CDR3 nucleotides: TGTGCCAGCAGCTACCAAAACTATGGCTACACCTTC. The full variable domain, completed using reference TRBV5-5 and TRBJ1-2, is DAGVTQSPTHLIKTRGQQVTLRCSPISGHKSVSWYQQVLGQGPQFIFQYYEKEERGRGNFPDRFSARQFPNYSSELNVNALLLGDSALYLCASSYQNYGYTFGSGTRLTVV.

The gene calls are TRBV7-8 and TRBJ2-1; 8 bases line up with TRBD2. Per germline, CDR1 SGHVS and CDR2 FQNEAQ. The V gene end was trimmed by 5 bases and the J gene end by 5 bases; junction bases not matched to a gene: 11. This CDR3 is 16 amino acids long. The CDR3 protein is CASSLPGTRGNNEQFF. CDR3 DNA: TGTGCCAGCAGCCTTCCCGGGACTAGAGGAAACAATGAGCAGTTCTTC.

The chain couples TRBV9 to TRBJ2-1; 13 nucleotides line up with TRBD2. V lost 0 bases to trimming and J lost 9 bases; unmatched junction nucleotides: 0. The germline gives CDR1 SGDLS, CDR2 YYNGEE. This CDR3 has 14 amino acids. CDR3 nucleotide sequence: TGTGCCAGCAGCGTAGGGACTAGCGGGGGTGAGCAGTTCTTC. Translated: CASSVGTSGGEQFF.

This clone is categorized as medium-sized. The chain recombines TRBV27 with TRBJ1-6, with 7 bases identical to TRBD1. Germline CDR1 reads MNHEY; CDR2 reads SMNVEV (reference sequence). The CDR3 has 15 residues. V lost 3 bases, J lost 8 bases, and 7 bases stayed unmatched. DNA for the CDR3: TGTGCCAGCAGTTTGAACGACAGGGCGGATTCACCCCTCCACTTT. Protein product: CASSLNDRADSPLHF.

V is TRBV5-1 and J is TRBJ2-3, with D perhaps matching TRBD2 (6 bases). The length of the CDR3 is 15 residues. Per germline, CDR1 SGHRS and CDR2 YFSETQ. The ends were cut back, 0 bases at V and 4 bases at J, with 12 bases in the middle. This chain's CDR3 is CASSLGWEEADTQYF. The CDR3, as DNA: TGCGCCAGCAGCTTGGGGTGGGAGGAAGCAGATACGCAGTATTTT.

This sequence joins TRBV10-3 and TRBJ2-1; TRBD2 aligns across 13 bases. V lost 6 bases, J lost 0 bases, and 8 bases stayed unmatched. CDR1 is ENHRY and CDR2 is SYGVKD in the germline V gene. The CDR3 has 18 residues. CDR3 amino acids: CAISGGLAGLSSYNEQFF. CDR3 DNA: TGTGCCATCAGCGGGGGACTAGCGGGGCTTAGCTCCTACAATGAGCAGTTCTTC.

The chain uses TRBV15 and TRBJ2-2; TRBD1 or TRBD2 may be the D gene (5 bases each). Trimming took 8 bases from V and 4 from J, leaving 11 bases between them. Looked up from germline, CDR1 is LNHNV and CDR2 is YYDKDF (reference sequence). The length of the CDR3 is 13 residues. The CDR3 protein is CATGTPGTGELFF. The CDR3 DNA follows: TGTGCCACCGGGACCCCCGGCACCGGGGAGCTGTTTTTT.

V gene TRBV5-1 combines with J gene TRBJ1-2, with TRBD1 matching 7 bases. Germline V gene sequence: CDR1 SGHRS, CDR2 YFSETQ. The CDR3 sequence is 15 residues long. The V and J ends lost 0 bases and 5 bases, in that order; junction bases with no gene match: 7. CDR3 sequence (DNA): TGCGCCAGCAGCTTGGTTGCAGGGGGTTGGTATGGCTACACCTTC. This sequence encodes CASSLVAGGWYGYTF.

This chain connects TRBV6-1 to TRBJ2-5; tentative D call: TRBD2 (5 bases). Trimming removed 1 base from V and 2 bases from J, with 8 bases in between. Germline values: CDR1 MNHNS, CDR2 SASEGT. This CDR3 has 14 residues. The CDR3 protein is CASSEVPGQETQYF. The CDR3 DNA reads as TGTGCCAGCAGTGAAGTCCCGGGGCAAGAGACCCAGTACTTC.

The chain links TRBV28 to TRBJ2-7, with TRBD2 identical over 14 bases. The length of the CDR3 is 16 residues. V lost 6 bases to trimming and J lost 3 bases; unmatched junction nucleotides: 7. The germline gives CDR1 MDHEN, CDR2 SYDVKM. CDR3 DNA sequence: TGTGCCAGCAGCCCCCTGGGACTAGCGGGAGACTACGAGCAGTACTTC. This translates into CASSPLGLAGDYEQYF. Combining the CDR3 with reference TRBV28 and TRBJ2-7 gives the whole variable domain DVKVTQSSRYLVKRTGEKVFLECVQDMDHENMFWYRQDPGLGLRLIYFSYDVKMKEKGDIPEGYSVSREKKERFSLILESASTNQTSMYLCASSPLGLAGDYEQYFGPGTRLTVT.

This clone was observed a handful of times. The genes are TRBV15 and TRBJ1-2, with D possibly matching TRBD1 (5 bases). Between the trimmed V and J ends, which lost 3 bases and 3 bases, there was a span of 11 bases. Germline assignment: CDR1 LNHNV and CDR2 YYDKDF (reference sequence). The CDR3 extends over 14 amino acids. CDR3 in DNA: TGTGCCACCAGCAGGGGGGATACCGACTATGGCTACACCTTC. Protein: CATSRGDTDYGYTF. Combining the CDR3 with reference TRBV15 and TRBJ1-2 gives the whole variable domain DAMVIQNPRYQVTQFGKPVTLSCSQTLNHNVMYWYQQKSSQAPKLLFHYYDKDFNNEADTPDNFQSRRPNTSFCFLDIRSPGLGDTAMYLCATSRGDTDYGYTFGSGTRLTVV.

This chain connects TRBV27 to TRBJ2-3, with D unresolved. V lost 3 bases to trimming and J lost 0 bases, with 13 bases between them. The V gene's germline CDR1 is MNHEY and CDR2 SMNVEV (reference sequence). The CDR3 runs to 16 residues. The chain's CDR3 is CASSFRRAASTDTQYF. CDR3 bases: TGTGCCAGCAGTTTCCGCCGAGCAGCTAGCACAGATACGCAGTATTTT.

This chain connects TRBV6-1 to TRBJ2-7; D is unresolved. Germline assignment: CDR1 MNHNS and CDR2 SASEGT. V was clipped by 4 bases and J by 6 bases, with 19 bases between them. There are 15 residues in the CDR3. For the CDR3, the DNA is TGTGCCAGCAGTGTTGGGATTGCCCCTCCATCCGAGCAGTACTTC. Translation gives CASSVGIAPPSEQYF.

The rearrangement joins TRBV5-4 to TRBJ2-3; D is ambiguous. The germline V and J ends were trimmed by 0 bases and 9 bases, with 23 bases remaining between them. The CDR3 has 17 residues. Germline-derived CDR1 and CDR2 are SGHNT and YYREEE (reference sequence). The CDR3 loop is CASSLEPNYIPRRTQYF. The CDR3 DNA reads TGTGCCAGCAGCTTGGAGCCAAATTACATCCCGCGGCGAACGCAGTATTTT.